Shown below are 19 T cell receptor beta chains from a single sample sequenced in a study of OX40 agonist ivuxolimab in advanced cancers. The protocol was immunoSEQ multiplex PCR, while the TCRdb copy is restricted to in-frame clones and leaves out a portion. The sample includes about 110,000 clones, approximately 90% of them seen just once. The input for sequencing was CD4+ or CD8+ T cells sorted from blood, taken in a trial of the OX40 agonist ivuxolimab. The receptors shown here come from an adult with an advanced solid tumor such as melanoma, head and neck, liver or kidney cancer.

This chain connects TRBV7-3 to TRBJ2-3, with D maybe TRBD1 (6 bases). CDR1 is SGHTA and CDR2 is FQGTGA in the germline V gene. The CDR3 runs to 14 residues. The germline V and J ends were trimmed by 5 bases and 0 bases, with 9 bases remaining between them. The CDR3, as DNA: TGTGCCAGCAGCACCAGGGGTAGCACAGATACGCAGTATTTT. Translated, it gives CASSTRGSTDTQYF.

This chain uses TRBV19 with TRBJ1-5, with 8 nucleotides matching TRBD1. The junction had 6 bases not matched to a gene; V was cut back by 3 bases and J by 8 bases. The CDR3 is 14 residues long. Germline CDR1 reads LNHDA; CDR2 reads SQIVND (reference sequence). CDR3 protein: CASSMMTGEEPQHF. Here the CDR3 DNA reads TGTGCCAGTAGTATGATGACAGGGGAGGAGCCCCAGCATTTT.

This clone was seen a single time. The chain joins TRBV11-3 to TRBJ2-1; D is perhaps TRBD1 (5 bases). Trimming took off 7 bases at V and 3 bases at J, with 10 bases between the two ends. The CDR3 covers 13 residues. The germline V gene has CDR1 SGHNT and CDR2 YENEEA. The CDR3 loop is CASTSDNYNEQFF. In DNA form, the CDR3 reads TGTGCCAGCACCTCGGACAACTACAATGAGCAGTTCTTC. Based on the CDR3 plus reference TRBV11-3 and TRBJ2-1, the full variable domain is EAGVVQSPRYKIIEKKQPVAFWCNPISGHNTLYWYLQNLGQGPELLIRYENEEAVDDSQLPKDRFSAERLKGVDSTLKIQPAELGDSAVYLCASTSDNYNEQFFGPGTRLTVL.

The chain uses TRBV6-1 and TRBJ1-1; D unclear. The CDR3 has 14 residues. Germline V gene lookup returns CDR1 MNHNS and CDR2 SASEGT. Trimming removed 2 bases from V and 1 base from J, with 8 bases in between. The DNA of the CDR3 is TGTGCCAGCAGTGAACTTTCGGGGAACACTGAAGCTTTCTTT. Protein sequence: CASSELSGNTEAFF.

V usage is TRBV6-6 and J usage is TRBJ2-5, with D possibly TRBD1 on 5 matching bases. V lost 6 bases and J lost 2, with 13 bases in between. The CDR3 runs 14 residues. CDR1 and CDR2 from the germline V gene are MNHNY and SVGAGI (reference sequence). CDR3 amino acids: CASRKSWTQETQYF. The CDR3 DNA reads as TGTGCCAGCAGAAAGAGTTGGACACAAGAGACCCAGTACTTC.

The rearrangement links TRBV6-1 to TRBJ2-7; 11 bases are shared with TRBD2. Germline CDR1 MNHNS, CDR2 SASEGT. CDR3 length: 15 residues. Unmatched junction bases numbered 3, after V lost 4 bases and J lost 1 base. CDR3 loop: CASSVLAGASYEQYF. CDR3 DNA sequence: TGTGCCAGCAGTGTACTAGCGGGAGCGTCCTACGAGCAGTACTTC.

The chain links TRBV18 to TRBJ1-4; no clear D. Between the trimmed V and J ends, which lost 2 bases and 7 bases, there was a span of 14 bases. Germline CDR1 is KGHSH and CDR2 is LQKENI. This CDR3 contains 15 residues. The CDR3 nucleotides are TGTGCCAGCTCACCAAATTCTCACAATGGTGAAAAACTGTTTTTT. Translation: CASSPNSHNGEKLFF.

The chain employs TRBV7-9 and TRBJ1-1, with D unclear. V lost 4 bases and J lost 1, with 13 bases in between. Germline CDR1 and CDR2: SEHNR and FQNEAQ (reference sequence). This CDR3 spans 15 amino acids. The CDR3 DNA follows: TGTGCCAGCAGCTCAGACCGGACGGAGAACACTGAAGCTTTCTTT. This translates into CASSSDRTENTEAFF.

The chain links TRBV11-2 to TRBJ1-2; the D gene is possibly TRBD1 (5 bases). Trimming took 9 bases from V and 4 from J, leaving 18 bases between them. Per the germline V gene, CDR1 is SGHAT and CDR2 is FQNNGV. The CDR3 covers 14 residues. The DNA for the CDR3 is TGTGCCAGTGAAACTCAGGGTTCTGGCTATGGCTACACCTTC. Protein: CASETQGSGYGYTF.

The rearrangement joins TRBV5-1 to TRBJ2-1; D is unclear. The CDR3 runs 14 residues. CDR1 and CDR2 from the germline V gene are SGHRS and YFSETQ. The V end lost 1 base, the J end lost 6 bases, and 11 bases lay between the germline ends. The DNA of the CDR3 is TGCGCCAGCAGCTTGTTGGTCTCGAGCAATGAGCAGTTCTTC. Translated: CASSLLVSSNEQFF.

This chain uses TRBV7-9 with TRBJ1-4; D remains ambiguous. Germline assignment: CDR1 SEHNR and CDR2 FQNEAQ (reference sequence). The germline V and J ends were trimmed by 4 bases and 8 bases, with 11 bases remaining between them. The CDR3 is 13 amino acids. Here the CDR3 DNA reads TGTGCCAGCAGCTCAACAGTGGTCGAAAAACTGTTTTTT. This sequence encodes CASSSTVVEKLFF.

The chain links TRBV11-2 to TRBJ2-5; D may be TRBD2 (6 bases). This CDR3 has 15 residues. CDR1 is SGHAT and CDR2 is FQNNGV in the germline V gene. Between the trimmed V and J ends, which lost 5 bases and 3 bases, there was a span of 16 bases. Written as DNA, the CDR3 is TGTGCCAGCAGCCCCGGACGGACTACGGAAGAGACCCAGTACTTC. This sequence encodes CASSPGRTTEETQYF.

The chain links TRBV7-8 to TRBJ1-1; D gene ambiguous. Per the germline V gene, CDR1 is SGHVS and CDR2 is FQNEAQ. Between the trimmed V and J ends, which lost 3 bases and 1 base, there was a span of 6 bases. The CDR3 totals 13 residues. The CDR3 nucleotides are TGTGCCAGCAGCTTGGGCAAGAACACTGAAGCTTTCTTT. Translation: CASSLGKNTEAFF.

This clone has just one count. The junction departs from germline at one end; a sequencing error may be responsible. The chain joins TRBV6-5 to TRBJ1-1, with 7 bases fitting TRBD1. Germline V gives CDR1 MNHEY, CDR2 SVGAGI. The CDR3 consists of 14 residues. This CDR3 reads CASGETGWGTETFF. The CDR3 DNA follows: TGTGCCAGCGGCGAGACAGGGTGGGGGACTGAAACTTTCTTT.

This clone came up once. This chain uses TRBV30 with TRBJ1-3; D is unclear. V lost 2 bases and J 2 bases, leaving 10 bases between the germline ends. Germline loops: CDR1 GTSNPN, CDR2 SVGIG (reference sequence). CDR3 length: 14 residues. The CDR3 reads CAWSPQAAGNTIYF. The CDR3 region has the DNA TGTGCCTGGAGTCCCCAGGCTGCTGGAAACACCATATATTTT. The variable domain in full, completed from reference TRBV30 and TRBJ1-3, reads SQTIHQWPATLVQPVGSPLSLECTVEGTSNPNLYWYRQAAGRGLQLLFYSVGIGQISSEVPQNLSASRPQDRQFILSSKKLLLSDSGFYLCAWSPQAAGNTIYFGEGSWLTVV.

The J gene is TRBJ2-5, the V gene TRBV14, with D unclear. This CDR3 is 14 amino acids long. Between the trimmed V and J ends, which lost 1 base and 2 bases, there was a span of 8 bases. Germline loops: CDR1 SGHDN, CDR2 FVKESK. CDR3 in amino acids: CASSQVPRQETQYF. As DNA, the CDR3 is TGTGCCAGCAGCCAAGTCCCCAGGCAAGAGACCCAGTACTTC.

The genes are TRBV11-2 and TRBJ1-6; D is unclear. This CDR3 has 14 residues. The germline V gene has CDR1 SGHAT and CDR2 FQNNGV. V was cut by 1 base and J by 8 bases, with 9 bases left in between. CDR3 region: CASSLALTDSPLHF. In DNA form, the CDR3 reads TGTGCCAGCAGCTTAGCTCTAACGGATTCACCCCTCCACTTT.

The table lists this clone with a count of one. The chain links TRBV6-5 to TRBJ1-5; D is unresolved. From germline, CDR1 is MNHEY and CDR2 SVGAGI. V was trimmed by 0 bases and J by 9 bases, leaving 9 bases between them. The length of the CDR3 is 13 residues. The CDR3 nucleotides are TGTGCCAGCAGTTACTCGAGCGCCCGGCCCCAGCATTTT. Its protein is CASSYSSARPQHF.

The CDR3 protein is CASSLNHRTGGYGYTF. In DNA form, the CDR3 reads TGTGCCAGCAGCTTAAATCATCGAACAGGGGGCTATGGCTACACCTTC. V usage is TRBV7-8 and J usage is TRBJ1-2; TRBD1 aligns across 8 bases. The CDR3 has 16 amino acids. J lost 4 bases, V lost 2 bases, and 9 bases had no gene match. Germline V gives CDR1 SGHVS, CDR2 FQNEAQ. Full variable domain (rest looked up from reference TRBV7-8 and TRBJ1-2): GAGVSQSPRYKVAKRGQDVALRCDPISGHVSLFWYQQALGQGPEFLTYFQNEAQLDKSGLPSDRFFAERPEGSVSTLKIQRTQQEDSAVYLCASSLNHRTGGYGYTFGSGTRLTVV.